Included here is one T cell receptor (beta chain) sequence, with context. Its matching antigen is unknown. The entry originates in a study of beta chain features in type 1 diabetes. Study-level information: Sorted cells numbering over 95,000,000 were examined across all samples.

The study reverse transcribed the entire isolated RNA, so it sequenced expressed TCRB transcripts. The protocol was immunoSEQ multiplex PCR, while the TCRdb copy is restricted to in-frame clones and leaves out a portion. The table lists some 200,000 clones, approximately 11% of them singletons. Study-wide findings and caveats: Any PCR bias toward short templates would affect both groups alike.

One heparinised blood draw, averaging approximately 0.11 L, came from each donor. This CDR3 spans 16 amino acids. Germline-derived CDR1 and CDR2 are SGHNT and YYREEE (reference sequence). With V trimmed by 0 bases and J by 5 bases, 9 bases remained unmatched. The source material was central memory CD4+ T cells from blood. The receptor comes from a man between 18 and 35 years old in good health. The gene calls are TRBV5-4 and TRBJ2-3; the match to TRBD2 covers 7 bases. The CDR3 nucleotides read TGTGCCAGCAGCTTGGCCGGAGCGGGACGGGGAGATACGCAGTATTTT. It yields the protein CASSLAGAGRGDTQYF.